A selection of T cell receptor beta chains follows, all from one sample in a study of T cell responses to AZD1222 COVID-19 vaccine. Some clones are missing from TCRdb's copy, which holds only in-frame ones; the method was immunoSEQ multiplex PCR. The repertoire consists of about 100,000 clones, with about 86% occurring once and the leading ten covering 15% to 20%. The specimen was peripheral blood, collected on day 0 of AZD1222 vaccination. Every receptor here comes from an adult in good health. The CDR3 runs from the conserved cysteine through the conserved F or W. The D gene is left open where the match is weak. For some rows the clone size is stated as once, few or many, or as a class when expanded; others skip it.

size	J	V	D	CDR3	DNA
-	TRBJ2-3	TRBV3-1/TRBV3-2	-	CASSQWFGRPDTQYF	TGTGCCAGCAGCCAGTGGTTCGGACGACCAGATACGCAGTATTTT
once	TRBJ2-7	TRBV6-5	TRBD1	CASRPLTGVSGEQYF	TGTGCCAGCAGACCCTTGACAGGGGTTTCTGGCGAGCAGTACTTC
-	TRBJ1-1	TRBV7-2	-	CASSYRRDGTEAFF	TGTGCCAGCAGCTACCGCCGGGACGGCACTGAAGCTTTCTTT
-	TRBJ1-4	TRBV30	TRBD1	CAWNRDRGHPSEKLFF	TGTGCCTGGAACCGGGACAGGGGGCATCCCTCGGAAAAACTGTTTTTT
-	TRBJ1-1	TRBV11-3	TRBD1	CASSPGGLGAFF	TGTGCCAGCAGCCCAGGGGGGTTGGGTGCTTTCTTT
-	TRBJ2-1	TRBV6-4	TRBD2	CASSAKPILAGVRNEQFF	TGTGCCAGCAGTGCGAAACCCATACTAGCGGGGGTTAGGAATGAGCAGTTCTTC
-	TRBJ2-7	TRBV7-9	-	CASSLAGSPSYEQYF	TGTGCCAGCAGCTTAGCGGGCAGTCCCTCCTACGAGCAGTACTTC
-	TRBJ1-5	TRBV6-6	-	CASSPSDSNQPQHF	TGTGCCAGCAGCCCCAGTGATAGCAATCAGCCCCAGCATTTT
large	TRBJ1-1	TRBV18	TRBD1	CASSPGMTGWAEAFF	TGTGCCAGCTCACCTGGTATGACAGGGTGGGCTGAAGCTTTCTTT
-	TRBJ1-5	TRBV9	-	CATLPGRVQPQHF	TGTGCCACACTGCCCGGGAGGGTTCAGCCCCAGCATTTT
-	TRBJ2-1	TRBV18	-	CASSPPLGFSYNEQFF	TGTGCCAGCTCACCACCCCTCGGGTTCTCCTACAATGAGCAGTTCTTC
-	TRBJ1-5	TRBV9	-	CASSVGIDSLSNQPQHF	TGTGCCAGCAGCGTAGGGATCGACAGTTTAAGCAATCAGCCCCAGCATTTT
-	TRBJ2-2	TRBV12-3/TRBV12-4	-	CASHGGTGELFF	TGTGCCTCGCACGGGGGCACCGGGGAGCTGTTTTTT
-	TRBJ2-7	TRBV18	-	CASSPPSGSYEQYF	TGTGCCAGCTCACCACCGTCAGGGAGCTACGAGCAGTACTTC
-	TRBJ1-2	TRBV23-1	-	CASSQSPTAGYTF	TGCGCCAGCAGTCAATCCCCGACCGCCGGGTACACCTTC
-	TRBJ1-5	TRBV6-2/TRBV6-3	-	CASSYSRPENQPQHF	TGTGCCAGCAGTTACTCGAGACCAGAGAATCAGCCCCAGCATTTT
-	TRBJ1-1	TRBV3-1/TRBV3-2	TRBD1	CASSQDNRGNTEAFF	TGTGCCAGCAGCCAAGATAACAGGGGAAACACTGAAGCTTTCTTT
-	TRBJ2-3	TRBV18	-	CASSPLGVTDTQYF	TGTGCCAGCTCACCTTTGGGGGTCACAGATACGCAGTATTTT
once	TRBJ2-7	TRBV18	-	CASSPGAYEQYF	TGTGCCAGCTCACCCGGGGCCTACGAGCAGTACTTC
-	TRBJ1-4	TRBV20-1	-	CSASPPEGYEKLFF	TGCAGTGCTAGTCCTCCCGAGGGGTACGAAAAACTGTTTTTT
-	TRBJ1-1	TRBV30	-	CAWGNGRLRVEDTEAFF	TGTGCCTGGGGAAACGGACGGCTGCGAGTCGAGGACACTGAAGCTTTCTTT
-	TRBJ1-1	TRBV19	TRBD1	CASDRGHNTEAFF	TGTGCCAGTGACAGGGGTCATAACACTGAAGCTTTCTTT
-	TRBJ2-7	TRBV18	-	CASSPRPSSAGPDEQYF	TGTGCCAGCTCACCACGACCCAGCTCGGCGGGACCTGACGAGCAGTACTTC
-	TRBJ1-5	TRBV5-6	-	CASSLGRNQPQHF	TGTGCCAGCAGCTTGGGGAGGAATCAGCCCCAGCATTTT
-	TRBJ1-6	TRBV5-5	-	CASSLRQATYNSPLHF	TGTGCCAGCAGCTTGAGGCAGGCAACCTATAATTCACCCCTCCACTTT
once	TRBJ1-4	TRBV18	-	CASSPPARQDEKLFF	TGTGCCAGCTCACCACCGGCGCGGCAGGATGAAAAACTGTTTTTT
-	TRBJ1-1	TRBV5-1	TRBD1	CASSSTGRDTEAFF	TGCGCCAGCAGCTCGACAGGGCGGGACACTGAAGCTTTCTTT
once	TRBJ2-5	TRBV11-1	-	CASSPRWEKETQYF	TGTGCCAGCAGCCCACGGTGGGAAAAAGAGACCCAGTACTTC
-	TRBJ1-1	TRBV10-3	-	CAISEGAANTEAFF	TGTGCCATCAGTGAAGGGGCTGCGAACACTGAAGCTTTCTTT
-	TRBJ1-1	TRBV12-3/TRBV12-4	-	CASSSTGYTEAFF	TGTGCCAGCAGTTCAACAGGGTACACTGAAGCTTTCTTT
-	TRBJ1-2	TRBV18	-	CASSLETNYGYTF	TGTGCCAGCTCACTCGAGACTAACTATGGCTACACCTTC
-	TRBJ2-4	TRBV12-2	-	CASRTNRTGPQNIQYF	TGTGCAAGTCGCACTAATCGGACGGGCCCTCAAAACATTCAGTACTTC
-	TRBJ2-1	TRBV7-2	-	CASSFVAGPTYNEQFF	TGTGCCAGCAGCTTTGTGGCGGGACCAACCTACAATGAGCAGTTCTTC
-	TRBJ2-2	TRBV7-3	-	CASSLVGTNTGELFF	TGTGCCAGCAGCTTAGTAGGGACGAACACCGGGGAGCTGTTTTTT
-	TRBJ1-4	TRBV29-1	-	CSVLSGRDEKLFF	TGCAGCGTGCTCTCCGGACGAGATGAAAAACTGTTTTTT
-	TRBJ1-6	TRBV5-5	TRBD1	CASSLVGTGGVYSPLHF	TGTGCCAGCAGCTTGGTCGGGACAGGGGGAGTGTATTCACCCCTCCACTTT
-	TRBJ1-2	TRBV5-1	-	CASSSLATRSQSGQVNYGYTF	TGCGCCAGCAGCTCCTTAGCCACGCGGAGCCAATCGGGACAAGTTAACTATGGCTACACCTTC
-	TRBJ2-1	TRBV7-2	TRBD2	CASSLMGLATYNEQFF	TGTGCCAGCAGCTTAATGGGACTAGCGACCTACAATGAGCAGTTCTTC
-	TRBJ2-7	TRBV5-1	-	CASSLGGSGIYEQYF	TGCGCCAGCAGCTTGGGAGGGTCTGGAATTTACGAGCAGTACTTC
-	TRBJ2-5	TRBV4-1	TRBD2	CASSQVPGGSKTQYF	TGCGCCAGCAGCCAAGTGCCGGGAGGGTCGAAGACCCAGTACTTC
-	TRBJ2-3	TRBV7-9	TRBD2	CASSFWTSGADTQYF	TGTGCCAGCAGCTTTTGGACTAGCGGAGCAGATACGCAGTATTTT
-	TRBJ1-6	TRBV7-9	-	CASSNEGNSPLHF	TGTGCCAGCAGCAATGAGGGGAATTCACCCCTCCACTTT
-	TRBJ1-1	TRBV5-4	TRBD1	CASSLQGSEAFF	TGTGCCAGCAGCTTACAGGGGTCTGAAGCTTTCTTT
-	TRBJ1-1	TRBV6-1	-	CASSEALQAFF	TGTGCCAGCAGTGAAGCGCTTCAGGCTTTCTTT
-	TRBJ1-6	TRBV12-3/TRBV12-4	-	CASSQRQYSPLHF	TGTGCCAGCAGCCAAAGACAGTATTCACCCCTCCACTTT
-	TRBJ1-5	TRBV7-2	-	CASSLIPGHQPQHF	TGTGCCAGCAGCTTAATCCCAGGCCATCAGCCCCAGCATTTT
-	TRBJ2-5	TRBV7-2	-	CASSQAGRPAETQYF	TGTGCCAGCAGCCAGGCCGGACGGCCGGCGGAGACCCAGTACTTC
-	TRBJ2-3	TRBV7-9	-	CASSQKQGLPYTDTQYF	TGTGCCAGCAGCCAAAAACAAGGACTGCCTTACACAGATACGCAGTATTTT
-	TRBJ2-5	TRBV28	TRBD1	CASSLSGQGLKTQYF	TGTGCCAGCAGTTTATCAGGACAGGGGTTGAAGACCCAGTACTTC
-	TRBJ1-3	TRBV7-9	TRBD1	CASRGTGAGNTIYF	TGTGCCAGTAGAGGGACAGGGGCTGGAAACACCATATATTTT
-	TRBJ2-5	TRBV28	-	CASSSLKTQYF	TGTGCCAGCAGTTCCCTCAAGACCCAGTACTTC
-	TRBJ1-2	TRBV21-1	-	CASSKGWEGIDYGYTF	TGTGCCAGCAGCAAAGGGTGGGAGGGGATTGACTATGGCTACACCTTC
-	TRBJ1-5	TRBV7-2	-	CASSLEQGPYSNQPQHF	TGTGCCAGCAGCTTAGAGCAGGGGCCTTATAGCAATCAGCCCCAGCATTTT
-	TRBJ1-1	TRBV12-3/TRBV12-4	-	CASSLRRTEAFF	TGTGCCAGCAGTTTACGGCGAACTGAAGCTTTCTTT
-	TRBJ1-3	TRBV6-2/TRBV6-3	-	CASTPQLLENTIYF	TGTGCCAGCACCCCACAGCTACTGGAAAACACCATATATTTT
-	TRBJ2-5	TRBV5-4	TRBD2	CASTSGTSYGTQYF	TGTGCCAGCACCTCCGGGACTAGTTATGGGACCCAGTACTTC
-	TRBJ1-2	TRBV28	-	CASSPPAPNDNYGYTF	TGTGCCAGCAGTCCCCCGGCTCCAAACGACAACTATGGCTACACCTTC
-	TRBJ1-2	TRBV28	-	CASSRYGYTF	TGTGCCAGTTCTCGATATGGCTACACCTTC
once	TRBJ2-1	TRBV4-1	TRBD2	CASSQPRAGRAYNEQFF	TGCGCCAGCAGCCAACCTAGAGCGGGGAGAGCCTACAATGAGCAGTTCTTC